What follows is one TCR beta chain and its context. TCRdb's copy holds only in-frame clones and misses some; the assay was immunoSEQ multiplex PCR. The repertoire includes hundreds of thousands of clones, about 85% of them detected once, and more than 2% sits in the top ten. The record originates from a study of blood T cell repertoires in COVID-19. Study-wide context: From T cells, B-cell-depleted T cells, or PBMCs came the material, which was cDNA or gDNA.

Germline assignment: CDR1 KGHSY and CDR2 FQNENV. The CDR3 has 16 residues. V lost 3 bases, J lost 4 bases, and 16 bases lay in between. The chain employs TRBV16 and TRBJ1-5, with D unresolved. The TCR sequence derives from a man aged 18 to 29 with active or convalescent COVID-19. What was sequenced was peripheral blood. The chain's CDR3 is CASSHSGGTGNQPQHF. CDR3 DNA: TGTGCCAGCAGCCATTCGGGAGGTACCGGAAATCAGCCCCAGCATTTT.